This TCR beta chain was profiled in a study of cytomegalovirus exposure and HLA in healthy donors. Study-level information: Researchers previously reported finding roughly 120 million unique TCR beta sequences from 150 million to 200 million T cells.

CDR3 length equals 14 residues. Germline values: CDR1 MNHNY, CDR2 SVGAGI (reference sequence). The V and J ends lost 6 bases and 4 bases respectively, with 15 bases between them. 13 Jbeta primers and 60 Vbeta primers were used for the PCR. TCRdb keeps only in-frame clones here, not all; method: immunoSEQ multiplex PCR. The repertoire has 250,000 or so clones, about nine tenths of them found once; the top ten carry roughly 1.5%. Study observations and caveats: Upon later analysis, HLA-associated TCR beta chains proved more clonally expanded than other, equally common chains. From TCR beta sequences, most subjects' HLA-A and HLA-B alleles were reportedly predicted accurately. In an earlier analysis, in roughly 600 donors, most V segments appeared productive either ~90% or ~30% of the time.

As for this clone: Antigen unknown.

Sequencing was performed on PBMCs. This clonotype was sampled from a girl aged 2-10 years in good health and CMV-seronegative. V usage is TRBV6-6 and J usage is TRBJ1-2; tentatively, D is TRBD1 (6 bases). The CDR3 region is CASSAQQGTYGYTF. The CDR3 nucleotides read TGTGCCAGCAGCGCGCAACAGGGAACCTATGGCTACACCTTC.